This is a list of T cell receptor beta chains from one sample in a study of graft-versus-host responses after intestinal transplantation. These TCRs' antigens remain unknown. The assay was immunoSEQ multiplex PCR, and TCRdb's table has in-frame clones only and misses some. The sample has about 130,000 clones; approximately 94% are singletons. The source material was unstimulated CD4+ T cells sorted from spleen or lymph node cells, sampled before intestinal transplant. All receptors derive from a human donor who received an intestinal transplant. CDR3s include the opening cysteine and the closing phenylalanine or tryptophan. The D gene is left open where the match is weak. Size values are once, few and many counts, or a class for expanded clones, and some rows have none.

>TRBV7-9|TRBD1|TRBJ2-7|NA
CASSLVGTGVGEQYF
TGTGCCAGCAGCTTAGTTGGGACAGGGGTCGGCGAGCAGTACTTC
>TRBV6-1|TRBD1|TRBJ1-2|NA
CASRLDRGGYGYTF
TGTGCCAGCAGACTCGACAGGGGAGGGTATGGCTACACCTTC
>TRBV6-5|TRBD1|TRBJ1-2|NA
CASSSRGHYGYTF
TGTGCCAGCAGTTCGAGGGGGCACTATGGCTACACCTTC
>TRBV18|TRBD2|TRBJ2-7|NA
CASSPPGTSGEGEQYF
TGTGCCAGCTCACCACCGGGGACTAGCGGTGAGGGGGAGCAGTACTTC
>TRBV9|NA|TRBJ2-3|NA
CASSVGLLYTDTQYF
TGTGCCAGCAGCGTAGGCTTACTATACACAGATACGCAGTATTTT
>TRBV6-5|TRBD1|TRBJ1-6|once
CASSRGTANSPLHF
TGTGCCAGCAGCCGCGGGACAGCTAATTCACCCCTCCACTTT
>TRBV30|TRBD1|TRBJ2-5|NA
CAWSTGTGQETQYF
TGTGCCTGGAGTACGGGGACAGGGCAAGAGACCCAGTACTTC
>TRBV5-6|NA|TRBJ1-2|once
CASSAGTSPLGYTF
TGTGCCAGCAGCGCCGGGACCTCCCCGCTGGGCTACACCTTC
>TRBV6-1|NA|TRBJ1-1|NA
CASSEGWSEAFF
TGTGCCAGCAGTGAGGGATGGTCTGAAGCTTTCTTT
>TRBV16|NA|TRBJ1-2|NA
CASSQSSTWTAYGYTF
TGTGCCAGCAGCCAATCTTCCACATGGACGGCCTATGGCTACACCTTC
>TRBV19|NA|TRBJ1-1|NA
CASSLRVTEAFF
TGTGCCAGTAGTCTGAGGGTCACTGAAGCTTTCTTT
>TRBV6-6|TRBD2|TRBJ2-7|NA
CASSSPTSGAFYEQYF
TGTGCCAGCAGTTCCCCGACTAGCGGGGCGTTCTACGAGCAGTACTTC
>TRBV6-5|NA|TRBJ1-1|NA
CASSYLGALRETEAFF
TGTGCCAGCAGTTACTTGGGGGCGCTAAGGGAGACTGAAGCTTTCTTT
>TRBV6-5|NA|TRBJ1-5|NA
CASSYSFLGGQPQHF
TGTGCCAGCAGTTACTCGTTTCTGGGGGGGCAGCCCCAGCATTTT
>TRBV6-1|NA|TRBJ2-7|NA
CASSETGASYEQYF
TGTGCCAGCAGTGAAACGGGGGCCTCCTACGAGCAGTACTTC